These T cell receptor beta chains were read from a single sample in a study of radiation and T cells in renal cell carcinoma. Repertoires were generated with immunoSEQ multiplex PCR, while TCRdb's copy carries only in-frame clones and drops some. The data hold around 76,000 clones, with 82% observed a single time. The sequenced sample was blood, obtained from a patient whose treatment included radiotherapy and nephrectomy. The source of these receptors is a man aged 55 to 70 with renal cell carcinoma. Both conserved end residues are part of each CDR3. A D gene is named only where the DNA matches it firmly. Clone size is not always given. Where it is, it says once, few, many or a class for expanded clones.

D	size	V	J	CDR3	DNA
TRBD1	.	TRBV18	TRBJ1-1	CASSPPQGGTFF	TGTGCCAGCTCACCACCCCAGGGGGGAACTTTCTTT
.	.	TRBV5-6	TRBJ1-1	CASSWGQTEAFF	TGTGCCAGCAGCTGGGGGCAGACTGAAGCTTTCTTT
.	.	TRBV28	TRBJ1-1	CASSLLGGFEAFF	TGTGCCAGCAGTTTATTGGGAGGGTTTGAAGCTTTCTTT
.	.	TRBV19	TRBJ2-3	CASSIPGTTDTQYF	TGTGCCAGTAGTATACCGGGAACCACAGATACGCAGTATTTT
.	.	TRBV7-2	TRBJ1-5	CASSQTTQPQHF	TGTGCCAGCAGCCAGACGACTCAGCCCCAGCATTTT
TRBD1	.	TRBV10-3	TRBJ2-7	CAIRPGQGGYEQYF	TGTGCCATCAGGCCGGGACAGGGGGGCTACGAGCAGTACTTC
.	.	TRBV19	TRBJ2-1	CASSAPGVLYNEQFF	TGTGCCAGTAGTGCCCCGGGGGTACTCTACAATGAGCAGTTCTTC
.	few	TRBV28	TRBJ2-7	CASSHLSPRHNYEQYF	TGTGCCAGCAGTCATCTTAGCCCCCGGCACAACTACGAGCAGTACTTC
.	.	TRBV16	TRBJ2-3	CASSQLWDPTDTQYF	TGTGCCAGCAGCCAACTATGGGATCCCACAGATACGCAGTATTTT
TRBD2	.	TRBV7-7	TRBJ2-5	CASSPGVAGGQETQYF	TGTGCCAGCAGCCCGGGGGTAGCGGGAGGTCAAGAGACCCAGTACTTC
TRBD1	.	TRBV2	TRBJ2-7	CASSEATGLGEQYF	TGTGCCAGCAGTGAAGCGACAGGGCTGGGCGAGCAGTACTTC
.	.	TRBV5-4	TRBJ2-5	CASSLAGSQETQYF	TGTGCCAGCAGCTTGGCGGGCTCTCAGGAGACCCAGTACTTC
.	.	TRBV6-5	TRBJ1-2	CASSTGGVADYGYTF	TGTGCCAGCAGCACCGGGGGGGTCGCCGACTATGGCTACACCTTC
TRBD1	.	TRBV10-3	TRBJ1-5	CAIRPDRGNQPQHF	TGTGCCATCAGGCCCGACAGGGGCAATCAGCCCCAGCATTTT
.	.	TRBV6-5	TRBJ2-2	CASSPGGFAGELFF	TGTGCCAGCAGCCCCGGGGGATTTGCCGGGGAGCTGTTTTTT
.	.	TRBV10-2	TRBJ2-5	CASSGTYFETQYF	TGCGCCAGCAGCGGGACGTACTTTGAGACCCAGTACTTC
TRBD2	.	TRBV2	TRBJ2-7	CASLPGTIYEQYF	TGTGCCAGCCTTCCCGGGACTATCTACGAGCAGTACTTC
.	.	TRBV28	TRBJ2-1	CASSPLLGRGYNEQFF	TGTGCCAGCAGTCCCCTTTTGGGGAGGGGGTACAATGAGCAGTTCTTC
TRBD2	.	TRBV11-2	TRBJ2-2	CASSGLAGNTGELFF	TGTGCCAGCAGCGGACTAGCGGGGAACACCGGGGAGCTGTTTTTT
.	.	TRBV5-1	TRBJ1-4	CASSSGTGIPPAGEKLFF	TGCGCCAGCAGCTCGGGGACCGGGATTCCGCCGGCGGGTGAAAAACTGTTTTTT
TRBD1	.	TRBV6-5	TRBJ1-1	CASRQGSLTEAFF	TGTGCCAGCAGACAGGGGAGCCTCACTGAAGCTTTCTTT
.	.	TRBV11-1	TRBJ2-1	CASSRRERRFSYNEQFF	TGTGCCAGCAGCCGCCGGGAGCGCCGATTTTCCTACAATGAGCAGTTCTTC
.	.	TRBV4-1	TRBJ2-3	CASSQIGAVKYF	TGCGCCAGCAGCCAAATTGGTGCAGTAAAGTATTTT
.	.	TRBV7-8	TRBJ2-5	CASSLAGGTYQETQYF	TGTGCCAGCAGCTTAGCAGGAGGGACATACCAAGAGACCCAGTACTTC
.	.	TRBV5-6	TRBJ1-2	CASSFTQGWRGYTF	TGTGCCAGCAGCTTTACCCAGGGCTGGCGGGGCTACACCTTC
.	few	TRBV9	TRBJ1-5	CASSVVPARHSNQPQHF	TGTGCCAGCAGCGTAGTCCCCGCACGCCACAGCAATCAGCCCCAGCATTTT
TRBD1	.	TRBV5-1	TRBJ1-2	CASSLPGGEGYGYTF	TGCGCCAGCAGCTTGCCAGGGGGAGAGGGATATGGCTACACCTTC
.	.	TRBV5-6	TRBJ2-6	CASQFVSANVLTF	TGTGCCTCCCAGTTCGTCTCGGCCAACGTCCTGACTTTC
TRBD1	once	TRBV4-2	TRBJ2-7	CASSPGGYSYEQYF	TGTGCCAGCAGCCCAGGGGGCTATAGCTACGAGCAGTACTTC
.	.	TRBV6-4	TRBJ2-2	CASSHTGSGELFF	TGTGCCAGCAGCCATACAGGGTCCGGGGAGCTGTTTTTT
.	.	TRBV6-5	TRBJ2-7	CASSPTGPYEQYF	TGTGCCAGCAGCCCGACAGGACCGTACGAGCAGTACTTC
.	few	TRBV6-1	TRBJ1-5	CASSETAPNQPQHF	TGTGCCAGCAGTGAAACTGCGCCGAATCAGCCCCAGCATTTT
TRBD1	.	TRBV6-1	TRBJ2-1	CASRDRDRGWDEQFF	TGTGCCAGCAGGGACCGGGACAGGGGATGGGATGAGCAGTTCTTC
.	.	TRBV28	TRBJ2-7	CASSKGLLYEQYF	TGTGCCAGCAGCAAGGGCTTACTTTACGAGCAGTACTTC
.	.	TRBV2	TRBJ2-7	CATAGLRTYEQYF	TGTGCCACGGCGGGTTTGCGGACCTACGAGCAGTACTTC
.	.	TRBV11-2	TRBJ1-1	CASSWDGGGDTEAFF	TGTGCCAGCAGCTGGGACGGGGGGGGAGATACTGAAGCTTTCTTT
TRBD1	.	TRBV28	TRBJ2-7	CASRTGANYEQYF	TGTGCCAGCAGGACAGGGGCAAACTACGAGCAGTACTTC
.	.	TRBV29-1	TRBJ2-7	CSVAVTGRDDEQYF	TGCAGCGTGGCCGTAACTGGAAGGGACGACGAGCAGTACTTC
.	.	TRBV10-1	TRBJ2-1	CASSESLGQPYNEQFF	TGCGCCAGCAGTGAGTCATTAGGACAGCCCTACAATGAGCAGTTCTTC